This T cell receptor (beta chain) was recorded in a study of cytomegalovirus exposure and HLA in healthy donors. Study results and limitations: It was confirmed in vitro that three of the CMV-associated chains were specific for CMV antigens. TCR beta sequences reportedly predicted the HLA-A and HLA-B alleles of most subjects accurately. Later analysis identified several of the most significant clusters that appeared linked to common viral pathogens. HLA alleles were associated with 15,000 to 20,000 TCR beta sequences in a later analysis at 0.05 false discovery rate.

Between the trimmed V and J ends, which lost 6 bases and 6 bases, there was a span of 11 bases. CDR3 size: 11 residues. Germline V lookup: CDR1 DFQATT, CDR2 SNEGSKA (reference sequence). In the PCR, 60 Vbeta and 13 Jbeta primers were used. The table came from immunoSEQ multiplex PCR; TCRdb's copy has only in-frame clones and leaves some out. The table has 220,000 or so clones, about 72% seen once. A word on this clone: Its cognate antigen is unknown.

This chain joins TRBV20-1 and TRBJ1-2, with D hard to call. This receptor was obtained from a male donor in good health and CMV-seronegative. Sequenced input: PBMCs. The CDR3 loop reads CSAVRSDGYTF. CDR3 coding DNA: TGCAGTGCGGTCCGAAGCGATGGCTACACCTTC.